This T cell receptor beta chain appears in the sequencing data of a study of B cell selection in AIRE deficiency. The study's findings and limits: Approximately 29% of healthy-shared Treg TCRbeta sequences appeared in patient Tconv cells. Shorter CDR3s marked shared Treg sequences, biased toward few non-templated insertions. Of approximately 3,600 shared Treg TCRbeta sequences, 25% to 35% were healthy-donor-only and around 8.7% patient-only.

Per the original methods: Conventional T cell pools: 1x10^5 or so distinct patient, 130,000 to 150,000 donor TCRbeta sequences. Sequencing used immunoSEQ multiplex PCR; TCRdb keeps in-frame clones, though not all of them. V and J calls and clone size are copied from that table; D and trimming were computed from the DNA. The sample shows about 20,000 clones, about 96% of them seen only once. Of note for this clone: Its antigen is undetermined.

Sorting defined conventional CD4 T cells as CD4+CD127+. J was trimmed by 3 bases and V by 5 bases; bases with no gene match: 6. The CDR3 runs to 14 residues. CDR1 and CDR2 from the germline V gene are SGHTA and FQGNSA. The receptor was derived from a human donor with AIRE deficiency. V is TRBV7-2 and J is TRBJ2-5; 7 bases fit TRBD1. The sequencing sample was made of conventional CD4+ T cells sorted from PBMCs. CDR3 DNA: TGTGCCAGCAGCGGACAGGACCCCAAAGAGACCCAGTACTTC. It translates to CASSGQDPKETQYF.